The rows below give T cell receptor beta chains drawn from one sample of a study of cytomegalovirus exposure and HLA in healthy donors. Clones were read by immunoSEQ multiplex PCR, and TCRdb kept only the in-frame ones, dropping some. There are 150,000 to 200,000 clones in the sample; 65% to 80% occur only once, and roughly 2.8% lies in the top ten. Specimen: PBMCs. The receptors shown here come from a woman aged 40 to 50 in good health and CMV-seropositive. Each CDR3 is given with its conserved first and last residue. Each record gives: clone size, V gene, D gene, J gene, CDR3 protein, CDR3 DNA. A D gene is named only where the DNA matches it firmly. The size entry is marked missing in some rows and otherwise reads once, few, many or a size class.

>few|TRBV2|NA|TRBJ1-4
CASRGGFGRGEKLFF
TGTGCCAGTCGTGGAGGCTTTGGCCGTGGTGAAAAACTGTTTTTT
>NA|TRBV19|TRBD2|TRBJ2-5
CATAGAPGETQYF
TGTGCCACAGCGGGGGCCCCAGGGGAGACCCAGTACTTC
>NA|TRBV7-2|TRBD2|TRBJ2-5
CASSSGTSGGETQYF
TGTGCCAGCAGCTCAGGGACTAGCGGGGGAGAGACCCAGTACTTC
>NA|TRBV4-1|NA|TRBJ2-1
CASSQVGGNEQFF
TGCGCCAGCAGCCAAGTCGGGGGTAATGAGCAGTTCTTC
>few|TRBV6-5|NA|TRBJ1-4
CASTTDRRNEKLFF
TGTGCCAGCACTACCGACAGGAGAAATGAAAAACTGTTTTTT
>NA|TRBV28|NA|TRBJ2-2
CASSLNGRGELFF
TGTGCCAGCAGCCTAAATGGGCGAGGGGAGCTGTTTTTT
>NA|TRBV7-2|TRBD1|TRBJ2-7
CASSSGQGQYF
TGTGCCAGCAGCTCAGGACAGGGGCAGTACTTC
>NA|TRBV28|NA|TRBJ1-1
CASSSMRGRGKNTEAFF
TGTGCCAGCAGTTCTATGCGGGGTCGAGGTAAAAACACTGAAGCTTTCTTT
>NA|TRBV2|TRBD1|TRBJ1-1
CASSPKGQGGPEAFF
TGTGCCAGCAGTCCAAAGGGACAGGGGGGCCCTGAAGCTTTCTTT
>few|TRBV7-2|NA|TRBJ2-5
CASSLDGGAGTQYF
TGTGCCAGCAGCTTAGATGGCGGCGCGGGGACCCAGTACTTC
>NA|TRBV6-6|NA|TRBJ2-7
CASSYSGDMHYEQYF
TGTGCCAGCAGTTACTCGGGAGACATGCACTACGAGCAGTACTTC
>NA|TRBV7-9|NA|TRBJ2-3
CASSLDYITDTQYF
TGTGCCAGCAGCTTAGACTATATCACAGATACGCAGTATTTT
>NA|TRBV10-2|TRBD2|TRBJ2-1
CASSEGLANEQFF
TGCGCCAGCAGTGAGGGACTAGCCAATGAGCAGTTCTTC
>NA|TRBV30|TRBD2|TRBJ2-7
CASSGSSYEQYF
TGTGCCAGTAGCGGGAGCTCCTACGAGCAGTACTTC
>NA|TRBV6-4|TRBD2|TRBJ2-1
CASSDSNSGGDEQFF
TGTGCCAGCAGTGACTCGAATAGCGGGGGCGATGAGCAGTTCTTC
>NA|TRBV5-1|TRBD1|TRBJ1-1
CASSVDRDSYMNTEAFF
TGCGCCAGCAGCGTTGACCGGGACAGTTACATGAACACTGAAGCTTTCTTT
>NA|TRBV7-2|TRBD1|TRBJ2-3
CASSIATGVGRYF
TGTGCCAGCAGCATCGCTACAGGGGTTGGGCGGTATTTT
>NA|TRBV6-1|NA|TRBJ2-7
CASREALGLSYEQYF
TGTGCCAGCAGGGAGGCCCTCGGACTCTCCTACGAGCAGTACTTC
>NA|TRBV2|TRBD1|TRBJ2-7
CASRKGQGDEQYF
TGTGCCAGCAGGAAGGGACAGGGCGACGAGCAGTACTTC
>NA|TRBV7-9|TRBD1|TRBJ2-7
CASSLGQGAGEQYF
TGTGCCAGCAGCTTAGGACAGGGGGCCGGGGAGCAGTACTTC
>once|TRBV30|NA|TRBJ2-4
CAWSATGLAKNIQYF
TGTGCCTGGAGCGCTACAGGGCTAGCCAAAAACATTCAGTACTTC
>NA|TRBV14|NA|TRBJ1-1
CASSQQGGLTEAFF
TGTGCCAGCAGCCAACAGGGTGGGTTGACTGAAGCTTTCTTT
>NA|TRBV19|TRBD1|TRBJ1-5
CASSTTGGFQPQHF
TGTGCCAGTAGTACCACAGGGGGCTTTCAGCCCCAGCATTTT
>NA|TRBV6-1|NA|TRBJ1-1
CASSETTMNTEAFF
TGTGCCAGCAGTGAAACAACCATGAACACTGAAGCTTTCTTT
>few|TRBV28|NA|TRBJ1-4
CASSPQGSRKLFF
TGTGCCAGCAGTCCCCAGGGCAGTAGAAAACTGTTTTTT
>NA|TRBV6-5|TRBD1|TRBJ1-4
CASSYSNRGGEKLFF
TGTGCCAGCAGTTACTCGAACAGGGGTGGGGAAAAACTGTTTTTT
>NA|TRBV7-2|NA|TRBJ2-5
CASSSSLQETQYF
TGTGCCAGCAGCTCCTCTCTTCAAGAGACCCAGTACTTC
>NA|TRBV28|NA|TRBJ2-5
CASSPQGQETQYF
TGTGCCAGCAGTCCGCAGGGGCAAGAGACCCAGTACTTC
>NA|TRBV28|TRBD1|TRBJ1-6
CASRLGTGLTYNSPLHF
TGTGCCAGCAGACTCGGGACAGGGCTAACCTATAATTCACCCCTCCACTTT
>NA|TRBV29-1|TRBD2|TRBJ2-2
CSVVLAGGAPGELFF
TGCAGCGTTGTCTTAGCGGGAGGCGCGCCGGGGGAGCTGTTTTTT
>NA|TRBV19|TRBD2|TRBJ2-2
CASRTGGTNTGELFF
TGTGCCAGTAGAACGGGGGGAACGAACACCGGGGAGCTGTTTTTT
>few|TRBV19|NA|TRBJ1-4
CASNRASATNEKLFF
TGTGCCAGTAACAGGGCCTCTGCAACTAATGAAAAACTGTTTTTT
>NA|TRBV7-2|TRBD2|TRBJ2-3
CASSPRGSGIWDTQYF
TGTGCCAGCAGCCCTCGGGGTAGCGGGATATGGGATACGCAGTATTTT
>NA|TRBV30|NA|TRBJ2-5
CAWSHNGQYQETQYF
TGTGCCTGGAGTCATAACGGACAATACCAAGAGACCCAGTACTTC
>few|TRBV5-4|NA|TRBJ1-1
CASSSQQGSGRGTEAFF
TGTGCCAGCAGCAGTCAACAGGGTTCTGGGAGAGGCACTGAAGCTTTCTTT
>few|TRBV30|NA|TRBJ2-3
CAWTEDTQYF
TGTGCCTGGACCGAGGATACGCAGTATTTT
>NA|TRBV28|NA|TRBJ1-5
CASSHDRPSRPQHF
TGTGCCAGCAGCCATGACAGGCCGAGTCGTCCCCAGCATTTT